This record looks at one TCR beta chain sequence and its context. The entry originates in a study of blood T cell repertoires in COVID-19. Study-wide context: Spain, Italy and the United States supplied samples that represented acute and convalescent COVID-19. T cells, B-cell-depleted T cells, or PBMCs provided the cDNA or gDNA that served as material.

As handled by the study authors: Using reference gene primer amplification, nucleated cell counts were estimated. Sequenced by immunoSEQ multiplex PCR; TCRdb stores in-frame clones only, minus some. From that table come the V and J calls and clone size; the DNA was used to work out D and trimming. Among approximately 150,000 clones listed, 70% to 90% were seen once. V was clipped by 3 bases and J by 5 bases; unmatched bases: 7. Germline V gene data show CDR1 as LGHNA and CDR2 as YSLEER. The CDR3 totals 15 residues. The gene calls are TRBV4-3 and TRBJ2-5; 9 bases fit TRBD2. This TCR was sampled from a woman aged 60-70 years with acute or convalescent COVID-19. What was sequenced was peripheral blood. The CDR3 protein is CASSQASGVSETQYF. The CDR3 nucleotides read TGCGCCAGCAGCCAGGCTAGCGGGGTTAGTGAGACCCAGTACTTC.